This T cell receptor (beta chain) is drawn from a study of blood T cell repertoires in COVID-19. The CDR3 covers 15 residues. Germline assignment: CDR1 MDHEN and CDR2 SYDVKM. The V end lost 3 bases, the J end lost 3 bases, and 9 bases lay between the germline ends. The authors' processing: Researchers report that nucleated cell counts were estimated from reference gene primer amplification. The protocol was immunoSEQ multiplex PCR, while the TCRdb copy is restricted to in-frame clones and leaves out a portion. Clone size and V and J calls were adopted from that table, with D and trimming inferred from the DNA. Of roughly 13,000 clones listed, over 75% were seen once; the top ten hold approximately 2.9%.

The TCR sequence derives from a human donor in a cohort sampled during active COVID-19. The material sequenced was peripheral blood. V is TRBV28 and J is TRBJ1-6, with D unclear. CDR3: CASSFPASYNSPLHF. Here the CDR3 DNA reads TGTGCCAGCAGTTTTCCCGCTAGCTATAATTCACCCCTCCACTTT.